This is a list of T cell receptor beta chains from one sample in a study of shared T cell receptors in the human thymus. Sequencing used immunoSEQ multiplex PCR; TCRdb keeps in-frame clones, though not all of them. The sample has roughly 500,000 clones, around three quarters seen once. These data are also associated with another study on human thymus T cells.

The specimen sequenced was thymocytes. The receptors come from a boy in the first two years of life with a congenital heart defect. The CDR3 runs from the conserved cysteine through the conserved F or W. A D gene is named only where the DNA matches it firmly. Only part of the rows carry a size: once, few, many, or a class if the clone is expanded.

j_call v_call d_call clone_size cdr3_aa cdr3_nt
TRBJ1-5 TRBV4-2 TRBD1 - CASSQCTGGNQPQHF TGTGCCAGCAGCCAATGTACAGGGGGCAATCAGCCCCAGCATTTT
TRBJ1-2 TRBV6-1 - - CASRTRRSAGYTF TGTGCCAGCAGGACGCGTCGGAGTGCCGGCTACACCTTC
TRBJ1-1 TRBV6-5 - - CASSLTANTEAFF TGTGCCAGCAGTTTGACAGCGAACACTGAAGCTTTCTTT
TRBJ2-3 TRBV7-6 TRBD2 - CASSPRAGDTDTQYF TGTGCCAGCAGCCCCCGAGCGGGGGACACAGATACGCAGTATTTT
TRBJ2-5 TRBV7-2 - - CASSPDSTLQETQYF TGTGCCAGCAGCCCCGACTCCACTCTGCAAGAGACCCAGTACTTC
TRBJ1-1 TRBV5-4 - - CASSFVGAEAFF TGTGCCAGCAGTTTTGTGGGCGCTGAAGCTTTCTTT
TRBJ2-7 TRBV6-1 - - CASSYDGTPSYEQYF TGTGCCAGCAGCTATGACGGGACACCTTCCTACGAGCAGTACTTC
TRBJ2-7 TRBV7-2 TRBD2 - CASSTVAGGPERYYEQYF TGTGCCAGCAGTACCGTAGCGGGAGGGCCGGAACGATACTACGAGCAGTACTTC
TRBJ2-3 TRBV25-1 TRBD2 - CASRPRVAGPPAQYF TGTGCCAGCAGACCCCGAGTAGCGGGGCCCCCGGCGCAGTATTTT
TRBJ1-2 TRBV6-8 - - CASSPSRGRVGYTF TGTGCCAGCAGTCCCTCCCGAGGGCGGGTGGGCTACACCTTC
TRBJ2-7 TRBV11-3 - - CASSLAGISYEQYF TGTGCCAGCAGCTTAGCTGGCATTTCCTACGAGCAGTACTTC
TRBJ2-7 TRBV7-9 TRBD1 - CASSSGTVTPGPYEQYF TGTGCCAGCAGCTCCGGGACAGTCACCCCGGGCCCTTACGAGCAGTACTTC
TRBJ2-7 TRBV7-2 TRBD1 - CASIHRGSYEQYF TGTGCCAGCATCCACAGGGGATCCTACGAGCAGTACTTC
TRBJ2-1 TRBV5-1 TRBD2 - CASSWKTSGRFRFEQFF TGCGCCAGCAGCTGGAAGACTAGCGGGAGATTCAGGTTTGAGCAGTTCTTC
TRBJ2-5 TRBV11-3 TRBD1 - CASSAPQVGTGGFQETQYF TGTGCCAGCAGCGCCCCTCAGGTGGGGACAGGGGGGTTCCAAGAGACCCAGTACTTC
TRBJ2-3 TRBV7-2 - - CASSLAGGTASPSPSYTQYF TGTGCCAGCAGCTTAGCCGGCGGGACAGCTTCCCCTTCCCCAAGTTATACGCAGTATTTT
TRBJ2-1 TRBV10-3 - - CAISVSSQGGNEQFF TGTGCCATCAGTGTCTCCAGCCAGGGGGGCAATGAGCAGTTCTTC
TRBJ2-3 TRBV30 TRBD2 once CAWSTTPSRTSGSMTDTQYF TGTGCCTGGAGTACCACACCATCCCGGACTAGCGGGAGTATGACAGATACGCAGTATTTT
TRBJ1-1 TRBV25-1 - - CASSESEVMGTEAFF TGTGCCAGCAGTGAGTCGGAGGTCATGGGCACTGAAGCTTTCTTT
TRBJ2-6 TRBV28 TRBD1 - CASSPDRALGGANVLTF TGTGCCAGCAGTCCGGACAGGGCACTAGGTGGGGCCAACGTCCTGACTTTC
TRBJ2-6 TRBV5-1 TRBD2 - CASSLGLAGPPGSGANVLTF TGCGCCAGCAGCTTGGGACTAGCGGGTCCTCCGGGCTCTGGGGCCAACGTCCTGACTTTC
TRBJ2-1 TRBV7-9 - - CASSLGRGSSYNEQFF TGTGCCAGCAGCTTAGGGCGGGGTAGCTCCTACAATGAGCAGTTCTTC
TRBJ1-2 TRBV7-9 - - CATGGSGYTF TGTGCCACCGGGGGAAGCGGCTACACCTTC
TRBJ1-2 TRBV6-5 - - CASSYGGEWANYGYTF TGTGCCAGCAGTTACGGGGGGGAGTGGGCGAACTATGGCTACACCTTC
TRBJ2-1 TRBV5-1 TRBD2 - CASSQAWASGSSNEQFF TGCGCCAGCAGCCAGGCCTGGGCTAGCGGGAGCTCCAATGAGCAGTTCTTC
TRBJ1-5 TRBV6-1 TRBD1 few CASSRTGEDNQPQHF TGTGCCAGCAGTCGGACAGGAGAAGACAATCAGCCCCAGCATTTT
TRBJ2-6 TRBV10-2 TRBD1 - CASSGRDREDGANVLTF TGCGCCAGCAGTGGGCGGGACAGGGAGGACGGGGCCAACGTCCTGACTTTC
TRBJ2-7 TRBV7-2 TRBD2 - CASSRSGRNSYEQYF TGTGCCAGCAGCCGTAGCGGGAGGAACTCCTACGAGCAGTACTTC
TRBJ2-5 TRBV7-6 - - CASSPSGMGETQYF TGTGCCAGCAGCCCGTCGGGGATGGGGGAGACCCAGTACTTC
TRBJ1-2 TRBV7-9 TRBD1 - CASSFVLNATGGYGYTF TGTGCCAGCAGCTTCGTCTTAAACGCGACAGGGGGCTATGGCTACACCTTC
TRBJ2-5 TRBV2 TRBD2 - CASSEGGEDQYF TGTGCCAGCAGTGAGGGAGGGGAGGACCAGTACTTC
TRBJ2-3 TRBV30 TRBD2 - CAWSVSGTSGFTDTQYF TGTGCCTGGAGTGTAAGCGGAACTAGCGGGTTTACAGATACGCAGTATTTT
TRBJ2-1 TRBV7-3 - - CASSQGWATDYGSYNEQFF TGTGCCAGCAGCCAAGGGTGGGCTACCGACTACGGCTCCTACAATGAGCAGTTCTTC
TRBJ1-1 TRBV11-2 - - CASSLDKMNTEAFF TGTGCCAGCAGCTTAGACAAAATGAACACTGAAGCTTTCTTT
TRBJ1-5 TRBV27 - - CASSLSMGGQRGQPQHF TGTGCCAGCAGTTTATCGATGGGAGGACAACGGGGTCAGCCCCAGCATTTT
TRBJ1-5 TRBV7-2 - - CASSLAPGDSRNQPQHF TGTGCCAGCAGCTTAGCCCCCGGTGACAGTCGCAATCAGCCCCAGCATTTT
TRBJ2-1 TRBV11-1 TRBD2 - CASSPSTSGAPYYNEQFF TGTGCCAGCAGCCCATCGACTAGCGGGGCCCCTTACTACAATGAGCAGTTCTTC
TRBJ2-7 TRBV11-2 - - CASSSSLERSYEQYF TGTGCCAGCAGCTCCAGTCTCGAAAGATCCTACGAGCAGTACTTC
TRBJ2-1 TRBV25-1 TRBD2 - CASSESPSGRAGRNEQFF TGTGCCAGCAGTGAATCTCCGAGCGGGAGGGCCGGGAGGAATGAGCAGTTCTTC
TRBJ2-2 TRBV13 TRBD1 few CASSSGTGIKKTGELFF TGTGCCAGCAGTTCGGGGACAGGGATAAAGAAGACCGGGGAGCTGTTTTTT
TRBJ1-2 TRBV4-3 - - CASSQDYLDYGYTF TGCGCCAGCAGCCAAGATTATCTCGACTATGGCTACACCTTC
TRBJ1-1 TRBV12-2 - - CASRFQRAEAFF TGTGCAAGTCGCTTTCAGAGGGCTGAAGCTTTCTTT
TRBJ2-1 TRBV13 - once CASSPRGLGYNEQFF TGTGCCAGCAGCCCGAGGGGGTTGGGGTACAATGAGCAGTTCTTC
TRBJ2-7 TRBV12-5 TRBD1 - CASGLVQGAFYEQYF TGTGCTAGTGGTTTGGTACAGGGGGCTTTCTACGAGCAGTACTTC
TRBJ2-7 TRBV7-9 - - CASSLVSLRNSYEQYF TGTGCCAGCAGCTTAGTTTCGCTCAGGAACTCCTACGAGCAGTACTTC
TRBJ2-7 TRBV28 TRBD2 once CASSFWTSGPSYEQYF TGTGCCAGCAGTTTCTGGACTAGCGGACCCTCCTACGAGCAGTACTTC
TRBJ2-1 TRBV7-2 TRBD1 - CASRRGTGIYNEQFF TGTGCCAGCAGACGCGGGACAGGAATCTACAATGAGCAGTTCTTC
TRBJ1-2 TRBV4-2 TRBD1 - CASSPTGTGYGYGYTF TGTGCCAGCAGCCCAACAGGGACAGGGTACGGCTATGGCTACACCTTC
TRBJ2-5 TRBV5-6 - - CASKSLLGHKGGARETQYF TGTGCCAGCAAATCCTTATTGGGACATAAGGGGGGGGCACGAGAGACCCAGTACTTC
TRBJ2-1 TRBV28 - - CASLRDWSSYNEQFF TGTGCCAGCCTTCGGGACTGGAGCTCCTACAATGAGCAGTTCTTC
TRBJ2-1 TRBV4-3 TRBD1 - CASSQDSGRGTGSYNEQFF TGCGCCAGCAGCCAAGATAGTGGTCGCGGGACAGGGTCCTACAATGAGCAGTTCTTC
TRBJ1-6 TRBV4-3 TRBD1 - CASSQVQGALQNSPLHF TGCGCCAGCAGCCAGGTACAGGGGGCGCTACAAAATTCACCCCTCCACTTT
TRBJ2-7 TRBV6-1 TRBD1 - CASSDHRDRAYEQYF TGTGCCAGCAGTGACCACCGGGACAGGGCCTACGAGCAGTACTTC